Below are 5 T cell receptor beta chains sequenced from a single sample in a study of blood T cell repertoires in COVID-19. Here immunoSEQ multiplex PCR was the method, and the copy in TCRdb shows in-frame clones only, minus some. This table has around 220,000 clones, around 83% appearing once. The sample was PBMCs or T cells enriched from blood (not recorded which). The receptors were sampled from a woman aged 40-49 years who had recovered from COVID-19.

The chain recombines TRBV7-9 with TRBJ2-3, with 7 bases identical to TRBD2. The CDR3 covers 16 residues. V trimming: 5 bases; J trimming: 2 bases; junction bases outside the gene matches: 10. The V gene's germline CDR1 is SEHNR and CDR2 FQNEAQ (reference sequence). Written as DNA, the CDR3 is TGTGCCAGCAGCACCCCCCGGAGCGGGGCCACAGATACGCAGTATTTT. Amino acids: CASSTPRSGATDTQYF.

For the CDR3, the DNA is TGTGCCAGCAGCTTGCCCTCTAACACCGGGGAGCTGTTTTTT. Translation gives CASSLPSNTGELFF. The chain has TRBV5-4 and TRBJ2-2, with D uncertain. CDR1 is SGHNT and CDR2 is YYREEE in the germline V gene (reference sequence). This CDR3 is 14 amino acids long. The V gene lost 1 base and the J gene lost 2 bases, with 6 bases spanning the gap.

The chain combines TRBV25-1 with TRBJ1-1; the D is unclear. CDR3 size: 13 residues. V was shortened by 3 bases and J by 7 bases, with 12 bases between the two germline ends. Germline CDR1 MGHDK, CDR2 SYGVNS. The CDR3 region is CASSDEYGREAFF. CDR3 DNA sequence: TGTGCCAGCAGTGATGAGTACGGTCGTGAAGCTTTCTTT.

The rearrangement links TRBV5-5 to TRBJ1-4, with D perhaps matching TRBD1 (5 bases). From germline, CDR1 is SGHKS and CDR2 YYEKEE (reference sequence). The germline V and J ends were trimmed by 7 bases and 4 bases, with 14 bases remaining between them. This CDR3 spans 14 amino acids. The CDR3, as DNA: TGTGCCAGCTTGGAGGGGACGAATAATGAAAAACTGTTTTTT. Its translation: CASLEGTNNEKLFF.

The chain uses TRBV4-1 and TRBJ2-1; 10 bases align to TRBD1. The CDR3 extends over 18 amino acids. Germline-derived CDR1 and CDR2 are MGHRA and YSYEKL. V lost 2 bases and J lost 12; bases outside the gene matches: 19. CDR3 coding DNA: TGCGCCAGCAGCCAACCTTCTGGTAGGACAGGGGGTCCGGATGGGCAGTTCTTC. It is translated as CASSQPSGRTGGPDGQFF.